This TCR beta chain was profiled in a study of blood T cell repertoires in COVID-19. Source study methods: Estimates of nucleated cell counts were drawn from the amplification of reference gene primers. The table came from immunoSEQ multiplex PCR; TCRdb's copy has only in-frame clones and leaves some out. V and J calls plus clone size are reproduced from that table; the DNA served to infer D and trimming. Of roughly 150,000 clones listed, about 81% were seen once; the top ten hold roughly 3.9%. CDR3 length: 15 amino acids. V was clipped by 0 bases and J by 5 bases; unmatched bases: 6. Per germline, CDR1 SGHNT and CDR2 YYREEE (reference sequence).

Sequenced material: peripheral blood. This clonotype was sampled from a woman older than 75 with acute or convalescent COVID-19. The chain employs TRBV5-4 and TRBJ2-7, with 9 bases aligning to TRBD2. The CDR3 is CASSLVAGGPNEQYF. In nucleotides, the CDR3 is TGTGCCAGCAGCTTGGTCGCGGGGGGGCCCAACGAGCAGTACTTC.